Shown below are 27 T cell receptor beta chains from a single sample sequenced in a study of cytomegalovirus exposure and HLA in healthy donors (dated by TCRdb to about 2017). To prepare the library, the immunoSEQ multiplex PCR assay was applied. A mixture of 60 forward primers for TCR Vbeta segments and 13 reverse primers for TCR Jbeta segments was used in the multiplex PCR. The table comes from immuneACCESS by way of TCRdb, which keeps in-frame sequences with V and J called. Part of the clones is missing from these tables; in studies checked, under half for an unresolved V gene and the rest for unknown reasons. Counted in this sample were some 150,000 clones; around 80% of them appeared once. Of the sample, under 6% falls within the top ten clones. The specimen sequenced was PBMCs. These receptor sequences come from a woman in her forties or fifties in good health and CMV-seropositive.

The V call is TRBV7-3, the J call TRBJ2-1; the D gene is possibly TRBD2 (6 bases). V lost 5 bases, J lost 1 base, and 15 bases lay in between. Germline V gives CDR1 SGHTA, CDR2 FQGTGA. This CDR3 comprises 16 residues. The CDR3 sequence is CASSNLAQSSYNEQFF. The CDR3 bases are TGTGCCAGCAGCAATCTAGCGCAATCTTCCTACAATGAGCAGTTCTTC.

The genes are TRBV7-3 and TRBJ2-2; maybe TRBD2 (5 bases). The V end was cut by 5 bases, the J end by 2 bases, with 9 bases between. The CDR3 spans 14 residues. Germline-derived CDR1 and CDR2 are SGHTA and FQGTGA. The CDR3 bases are TGTGCCAGCAGCGAGGGAGTCAACACCGGGGAGCTGTTTTTT. Translating gives CASSEGVNTGELFF.

This clone showed up just a few times. Additional DNA sequences in this sample encode the identical CDR3. This chain connects TRBV19 to TRBJ1-2; unclear D gene. Trimming shortened V by 3 bases and J by 7 bases, and 9 bases separated the two germline ends. Germline values: CDR1 LNHDA, CDR2 SQIVND (reference sequence). This CDR3 is built from 12 residues. The CDR3 region has the DNA TGTGCCAGTAGTATCGGACTTGGTGGCTACACCTTC. Encoded protein: CASSIGLGGYTF. Complete variable domain (other parts from reference TRBV19 and TRBJ1-2): DGGITQSPKYLFRKEGQNVTLSCEQNLNHDAMYWYRQDPGQGLRLIYYSQIVNDFQKGDIAEGYSVSREKKESFPLTVTSAQKNPTAFYLCASSIGLGGYTFGSGTRLTVV.

The chain carries TRBV14 and TRBJ2-3; 7 bases agree with TRBD1. V dropped 6 bases and J dropped 0; count of bases not matched to a gene: 3. Germline-derived CDR1 and CDR2 are SGHDN and FVKESK. The CDR3 consists of 14 residues. This CDR3 reads CASRGTVSTDTQYF. For the CDR3, the DNA is TGTGCCAGCAGAGGGACAGTAAGCACAGATACGCAGTATTTT.

This rearrangement joins TRBV7-2 to TRBJ1-3; no clear D gene. Germline values: CDR1 SGHTA, CDR2 FQGNSA. V was cut by 4 bases and J by 3 bases, with 10 bases left in between. The CDR3 has 14 amino acids. The CDR3, as DNA: TGTGCCAGCAGCTCCTCGCGGAGTGGAAACACCATATATTTT. Translated, it gives CASSSSRSGNTIYF. Full variable domain (missing parts from reference TRBV7-2 and TRBJ1-3): GAGVSQSPSNKVTEKGKDVELRCDPISGHTALYWYRQSLGQGLEFLIYFQGNSAPDKSGLPSDRFSAERTGGSVSTLTIQRTQQEDSAVYLCASSSSRSGNTIYFGEGSWLTVV.

This clone showed up just a few times. The chain joins TRBV7-9 to TRBJ1-1, with TRBD1 matching over 7 bases. V was pared by 1 base and J by 8 bases, with 13 bases of the junction left unmatched. CDR1 and CDR2 from the germline V gene are SEHNR and FQNEAQ (reference sequence). There are 16 residues in the CDR3. The CDR3 here is CASSLGGTGVWQEAFF. CDR3 in DNA: TGTGCCAGCAGCTTAGGGGGTACAGGGGTTTGGCAAGAAGCTTTCTTT.

The CDR3 sequence: CASSLPASGTGELFF. The CDR3 bases are TGTGCCAGCAGCCTCCCGGCTAGCGGCACCGGGGAGCTGTTTTTT. V is TRBV7-3 and J is TRBJ2-2; 7 bases map to TRBD2. The CDR3 spans 15 residues. The germline V gene encodes CDR1 SGHTA and CDR2 FQGTGA. The trim removed 5 bases at V and 4 bases at J, leaving 7 bases unmatched.

This clone is a singleton in its sample. V gene TRBV28 combines with J gene TRBJ2-7, with unresolved D. V gave up 1 base and J gave up 3 bases, with 4 bases separating them. Germline-derived CDR1 and CDR2 are MDHEN and SYDVKM. This CDR3 has 12 amino acids. CDR3 sequence reads: CASSLFRYEQYF. CDR3 nucleotides: TGTGCCAGCAGTTTATTCCGCTACGAGCAGTACTTC.

This clone was found a few times. The J gene is TRBJ2-3, the V gene TRBV7-2; weak D call: TRBD1 (6 bases). Germline V gene data show CDR1 as SGHTA and CDR2 as FQGNSA. The length of the CDR3 is 16 residues. The germline V and J ends were trimmed by 1 base and 3 bases, with 14 bases remaining between them. In DNA, the CDR3 is TGTGCCAGCAGCTTAGGTGTCAGTAGGGGGACAGATACGCAGTATTTT. This translates into CASSLGVSRGTDTQYF.

CDR3 sequence: CASIRNTEAFF. The CDR3 coding sequence is TGTGCCAGCATTCGGAACACTGAAGCTTTCTTT. The chain carries TRBV28 and TRBJ1-1; D remains ambiguous. V lost 7 bases, J lost 1 base, and 4 bases lay in between. CDR3 size: 11 residues. The V gene's germline CDR1 is MDHEN and CDR2 SYDVKM.

This chain uses TRBV5-8 with TRBJ2-7, with 8 nucleotides matching TRBD1. CDR3 length: 13 residues. With 6 bases clipped from V and 3 bases from J, the junction kept 5 bases outside the gene matches. In germline, CDR1 is SGHTS, CDR2 YDEGEE. The CDR3 is CASTDRVGYEQYF. The CDR3 DNA reads TGTGCCAGCACGGACAGGGTTGGCTACGAGCAGTACTTC.

A word on this clone: The junction departs from germline at one end; a sequencing error may be responsible. The V and J genes are TRBV6-5 and TRBJ1-1; perhaps TRBD1 as D (5 bases). Germline loops: CDR1 MNHEY, CDR2 SVGAGI. The CDR3 is made up of 15 amino acids. The DNA of the CDR3 is TGTGCCAGCAGTTTACTTGGGGGGACGAACACTGGAGCTTTCTTT. It yields the protein CASSLLGGTNTGAFF.

The rearrangement joins TRBV29-1 to TRBJ1-1; D ambiguous. CDR3 length equals 14 residues. Deletions cut 3 bases from V and 4 bases from J, with 15 bases between. CDR1 and CDR2 (germline): SQVTM, ANQGSEA. CDR3 residues: CSVDVGRVGTEAFF. In DNA form, the CDR3 reads TGCAGCGTTGATGTGGGGAGGGTGGGCACTGAAGCTTTCTTT.

CDR3 sequence reads: CSVKIGGQLTYEQYF. In nucleotides, the CDR3 is TGCAGCGTTAAAATAGGGGGACAGCTAACCTACGAGCAGTACTTC. The chain employs TRBV29-1 and TRBJ2-7; 7 positions match TRBD1. The CDR3 has 15 residues. Losses at the gene ends were 5 bases for V and 2 bases for J; bases not matched to a gene: 12. Germline lookup yields CDR1 SQVTM and CDR2 ANQGSEA.

Turning to this clone: The junction departs from germline at one end; a sequencing error may be responsible. The chain is built from TRBV29-1 and TRBJ2-7; 7 positions agree with TRBD2. CDR1 SQVTM and CDR2 ANQGSEA come from the germline V gene. This CDR3 is 16 amino acids long. CDR3 amino acids: CSVETDLADSSYEQHF. The CDR3 DNA follows: TGCAGCGTTGAAACAGACCTAGCGGATAGCTCCTACGAGCAGCACTTC.

The chain employs TRBV19 and TRBJ1-2; no clear D gene. Trimming pared 10 bases from V and 5 bases from J, leaving 14 bases between. Looked up from germline, CDR1 is LNHDA and CDR2 is SQIVND (reference sequence). There are 12 residues in the CDR3. CDR3 amino acids: CATQMGEYGYTF. Written as DNA, the CDR3 is TGTGCCACACAGATGGGAGAGTATGGCTACACCTTC.

A few counts support this clone. V usage is TRBV9 and J usage is TRBJ2-3; 8 nucleotides line up with TRBD2. After removal of 8 bases from V and 4 bases from J, the junction contained 12 bases not matched to a gene. The CDR3 contains 15 residues. Germline V gene sequence: CDR1 SGDLS, CDR2 YYNGEE. This CDR3 reads CASTISGSVADTQYF. The CDR3 nucleotides read TGTGCCAGTACAATAAGCGGGAGTGTAGCAGATACGCAGTATTTT.

The V gene is TRBV6-5, the J gene TRBJ2-7, with 8 bases fitting TRBD2. Losses at the gene ends were 0 bases for V and 5 bases for J; bases not matched to a gene: 6. The CDR3 is 15 amino acids. Germline CDR1 reads MNHEY; CDR2 reads SVGAGI. CDR3 DNA: TGTGCCAGCAGTTACTCCGGGGGGGCCCGGGACGAGCAGTACTTC. Translated: CASSYSGGARDEQYF.

This clone was recorded once. The CDR3, as DNA: TGTGCCAGCAGCGTAGTTCCAGGGGGGACACCATATGGCTACACCTTC. Its protein product is CASSVVPGGTPYGYTF. V usage is TRBV9 and J usage is TRBJ1-2; 7 positions match TRBD1. CDR1 and CDR2 (germline): SGDLS, YYNGEE. The CDR3 totals 16 residues. Trimming at V came to 0 bases and at J to 5 bases, leaving 10 bases not matched to a gene.

The chain has TRBV29-1 and TRBJ2-1; 11 nucleotides match TRBD2. The CDR3 sequence is 15 residues long. V was pared by 6 bases and J by 2 bases, with 6 bases of the junction left unmatched. Germline V gives CDR1 SQVTM, CDR2 ANQGSEA. CDR3 coding DNA: TGCAGCGTCGCCGGGACTAGCGGCGCCTACAATGAGCAGTTCTTC. It is translated as CSVAGTSGAYNEQFF.

The chain is built from TRBV11-2 and TRBJ2-7; 9 positions match TRBD1. This CDR3 comprises 15 residues. The V and J ends lost 6 bases and 12 bases, in that order; junction bases with no gene match: 18. Germline loops: CDR1 SGHAT, CDR2 FQNNGV. This CDR3 reads CASSKEGDRVEFRYF. CDR3 DNA sequence: TGTGCCAGCAGTAAAGAGGGGGACAGGGTAGAATTTCGGTACTTC.

This sequence joins TRBV4-1 and TRBJ1-1; D gene uncertain. The CDR3 covers 14 residues. V shed 0 bases and J shed 1 base, with 6 bases lying between them. CDR1 and CDR2 (germline): MGHRA, YSYEKL. For the CDR3, the DNA is TGCGCCAGCAGCCAAGATGAGGGGAACACTGAAGCTTTCTTT. It translates to CASSQDEGNTEAFF.

The genes are TRBV5-1 and TRBJ2-7; 9 bases agree with TRBD2. The CDR3 runs 15 residues. Germline V gives CDR1 SGHRS, CDR2 YFSETQ. The V and J ends lost 0 bases and 5 bases, in that order; junction bases with no gene match: 6. The CDR3 loop reads CASSLAGTSLDEQYF. The CDR3, as DNA: TGCGCCAGCAGCTTGGCCGGGACTAGCCTCGACGAGCAGTACTTC.

This clone was picked up a small number of times. The same CDR3 arises from other DNA sequences in this sample as well. The chain is built from TRBV7-2 and TRBJ2-5, with 11 bases identical to TRBD2. Germline V gives CDR1 SGHTA, CDR2 FQGNSA. Trimming at V came to 1 base and at J to 5 bases, leaving 3 bases not matched to a gene. This CDR3 has 15 residues. CDR3 loop: CASSLVPSGRETQYF. The CDR3 DNA is TGTGCCAGCAGCTTAGTTCCTAGCGGGAGGGAGACCCAGTACTTC.

This clone was recorded only once. The rearrangement links TRBV7-9 to TRBJ1-2, with a tentative D call TRBD1 (6 bases). CDR1 is SEHNR and CDR2 is FQNEAQ in the germline V gene (reference sequence). The CDR3 is made up of 16 amino acids. Trimming cost V 5 bases and J 7 bases, with 23 bases left between them. As DNA, the CDR3 is TGTGCCAGCAGCCCCAACCATACATCACAGGGTGGTGGCTACACCTTC. It encodes CASSPNHTSQGGGYTF. Together with reference TRBV7-9 and TRBJ1-2, the CDR3 gives the full variable domain: DTGVSQNPRHKITKRGQNVTFRCDPISEHNRLYWYRQTLGQGPEFLTYFQNEAQLEKSRLLSDRFSAERPKGSFSTLEIQRTEQGDSAMYLCASSPNHTSQGGGYTFGSGTRLTVV.

V gene TRBV5-1 combines with J gene TRBJ1-1; 7 nucleotides match TRBD1. Germline V CDR1 and CDR2: SGHRS, YFSETQ. The CDR3 has 18 residues. V shed 2 bases, J shed 0 bases, and the junction held 13 bases outside the gene matches. CDR3 in amino acids: CASSFSLTGTSMNTEAFF. The CDR3 DNA follows: TGCGCCAGCAGCTTTTCCCTGACAGGGACCTCCATGAACACTGAAGCTTTCTTT.

The V and J genes are TRBV11-2 and TRBJ1-4; maybe TRBD1 (6 bases). CDR1 is SGHAT, CDR2 FQNNGV, per germline. V was shortened by 3 bases and J by 5 bases, with 13 bases between the two germline ends. The CDR3 has 15 amino acids. CDR3 region: CASSLEGGRNEKLFF. CDR3 DNA sequence: TGTGCCAGCAGCTTGGAGGGGGGGAGGAATGAAAAACTGTTTTTT.